This is a list of T cell receptor beta chains from one sample in a study of T cell repertoires in cytomegalovirus infection. TCRdb analysed the reads with MiXCR anew, one entry per CDR3 protein. The data hold 250,000 or so distinct CDR3 sequences, with 9.1% observed a single time. Sample: PBMCs. The receptors originated from a human donor in good health (CMV status not recorded). Some clones in this sample may be carry-over from other donors' samples. The CDR3 runs from the conserved cysteine through the conserved F or W. The order of the fields is V gene, clone size, CDR3 length, D gene, J gene, CDR3 protein, CDR3 DNA. The D gene is left open where the match is weak. Rows give clone size only sometimes, using once, few, many, or a class for an expanded clone.

>TRBV11-2|many|16|NA|TRBJ2-3
CASSITTGGRADTQYF
TGTGCCAGCAGCATTACGACCGGAGGTCGCGCAGATACGCAGTATTTT
>TRBV20-1|few|16|NA|TRBJ1-5
CSARPLGWGSNQPQHF
TGCAGTGCTAGACCCCTAGGATGGGGGAGCAATCAGCCCCAGCATTTT
>TRBV7-6|many|15|TRBD1|TRBJ2-5
CASSTWDREEKTQYF
TGTGCCAGCAGCACATGGGACAGGGAGGAAAAGACCCAGTACTTC
>TRBV19|many|15|NA|TRBJ2-3
CASSMSGAPTDTQYF
TGTGCCAGTAGTATGTCGGGGGCCCCCACAGATACGCAGTATTTT
>TRBV7-6|many|17|TRBD2|TRBJ2-1
CASSLAPASGKDNEQFF
TGTGCTAGCAGCTTAGCACCCGCTAGCGGGAAGGACAATGAGCAGTTCTTC
>TRBV30|many|15|NA|TRBJ2-2
CAWSVLGRWTGELFF
TGTGCCTGGAGTGTACTTGGCAGATGGACCGGGGAGCTGTTTTTT
>TRBV7-2|many|14|NA|TRBJ2-4
CASTLNRQEAIQYF
TGTGCCAGCACCCTTAATCGGCAGGAAGCCATTCAGTACTTC
>TRBV2|many|13|NA|TRBJ1-1
CASSVSSFTEAFF
TGTGCCAGCAGTGTGTCGAGTTTTACTGAAGCTTTCTTT
>TRBV2|NA|14|NA|TRBJ1-5
CASSERLSNQPQHF
TGTGCCAGCAGTGAAAGGTTAAGCAATCAGCCCCAGCATTTT
>TRBV20-1|NA|14|TRBD1|TRBJ2-7
CSAHDRGRPYEQYF
TGCAGTGCTCATGACAGGGGGCGCCCCTACGAGCAGTACTTC
>TRBV14|many|16|TRBD1|TRBJ1-6
CASSQDWTGSWSPLHF
TGTGCCAGCAGCCAAGATTGGACAGGGTCTTGGTCACCCCTCCACTTT
>TRBV29-1|NA|11|NA|TRBJ1-2
CSVDGGDGYTF
TGCAGCGTTGATGGAGGGGATGGCTACACCTTC
>TRBV6-2/TRBV6-3|NA|16|NA|TRBJ1-2
CASTVTAISANYGYTF
TGTGCCAGCACCGTGACAGCGATATCCGCTAACTATGGCTACACCTTC
>TRBV7-2|many|15|NA|TRBJ1-6
CASSLAEAGRSPLHF
TGTGCCAGCAGCTTAGCAGAGGCAGGAAGATCACCCCTCCACTTT
>TRBV6-6|few|16|TRBD1|TRBJ1-6
CASSSDSGTGSTPLHF
TGTGCCAGCAGTTCCGACTCCGGGACAGGGTCGACACCCCTCCACTTT
>TRBV7-6|few|15|NA|TRBJ1-1
CASSPALPSGTEAFF
TGTGCCAGCAGCCCAGCCCTCCCCAGCGGCACTGAAGCTTTCTTT
>TRBV7-9|many|14|NA|TRBJ2-7
CASTPGLSTYEQYF
TGTGCCAGCACCCCGGGACTTTCAACCTACGAGCAGTACTTC
>TRBV7-2|many|13|NA|TRBJ1-5
CASSPGRQQPQHF
TGTGCCAGCAGCCCGGGCCGTCAGCAGCCCCAGCATTTT
>TRBV28|few|14|NA|TRBJ2-1
CASSRLRQMNEQFF
TGTGCCAGCAGTCGACTCAGACAGATGAATGAGCAGTTCTTC
>TRBV7-6|few|14|NA|TRBJ2-5
CASSLISSGETQYF
TGTGCCAGCAGCTTAATATCTTCGGGGGAGACCCAGTACTTC
>TRBV20-1|many|13|TRBD1|TRBJ1-4
CSAKQGANEKLFF
TGCAGTGCTAAACAGGGGGCTAATGAAAAACTGTTTTTT
>TRBV20-1|many|14|TRBD1|TRBJ2-5
CSARDEDRGETQYF
TGCAGTGCTAGAGATGAAGACAGGGGAGAGACCCAGTACTTC
>TRBV20-1|few|17|TRBD2|TRBJ2-2
CSARDRLAGVNTGELFF
TGCAGTGCTAGAGACCGACTAGCGGGGGTTAACACCGGGGAGCTGTTTTTT
>TRBV7-2|many|14|NA|TRBJ2-1
CASSSPGHYNEQFF
TGTGCCAGCAGCTCCCCGGGACACTACAATGAGCAGTTCTTC
>TRBV28|NA|12|NA|TRBJ2-5
CASSSSRETQYF
TGTGCCAGCAGCTCTTCGAGGGAGACCCAGTACTTC
>TRBV20-1|NA|13|NA|TRBJ1-2
CSARVPETYGYTF
TGCAGTGCTAGAGTGCCAGAAACCTATGGCTACACCTTC
>TRBV2|few|15|NA|TRBJ2-7
CASSELSTGSYEQYF
TGTGCCAGCAGTGAGTTGTCGACGGGCTCCTACGAGCAGTACTTC